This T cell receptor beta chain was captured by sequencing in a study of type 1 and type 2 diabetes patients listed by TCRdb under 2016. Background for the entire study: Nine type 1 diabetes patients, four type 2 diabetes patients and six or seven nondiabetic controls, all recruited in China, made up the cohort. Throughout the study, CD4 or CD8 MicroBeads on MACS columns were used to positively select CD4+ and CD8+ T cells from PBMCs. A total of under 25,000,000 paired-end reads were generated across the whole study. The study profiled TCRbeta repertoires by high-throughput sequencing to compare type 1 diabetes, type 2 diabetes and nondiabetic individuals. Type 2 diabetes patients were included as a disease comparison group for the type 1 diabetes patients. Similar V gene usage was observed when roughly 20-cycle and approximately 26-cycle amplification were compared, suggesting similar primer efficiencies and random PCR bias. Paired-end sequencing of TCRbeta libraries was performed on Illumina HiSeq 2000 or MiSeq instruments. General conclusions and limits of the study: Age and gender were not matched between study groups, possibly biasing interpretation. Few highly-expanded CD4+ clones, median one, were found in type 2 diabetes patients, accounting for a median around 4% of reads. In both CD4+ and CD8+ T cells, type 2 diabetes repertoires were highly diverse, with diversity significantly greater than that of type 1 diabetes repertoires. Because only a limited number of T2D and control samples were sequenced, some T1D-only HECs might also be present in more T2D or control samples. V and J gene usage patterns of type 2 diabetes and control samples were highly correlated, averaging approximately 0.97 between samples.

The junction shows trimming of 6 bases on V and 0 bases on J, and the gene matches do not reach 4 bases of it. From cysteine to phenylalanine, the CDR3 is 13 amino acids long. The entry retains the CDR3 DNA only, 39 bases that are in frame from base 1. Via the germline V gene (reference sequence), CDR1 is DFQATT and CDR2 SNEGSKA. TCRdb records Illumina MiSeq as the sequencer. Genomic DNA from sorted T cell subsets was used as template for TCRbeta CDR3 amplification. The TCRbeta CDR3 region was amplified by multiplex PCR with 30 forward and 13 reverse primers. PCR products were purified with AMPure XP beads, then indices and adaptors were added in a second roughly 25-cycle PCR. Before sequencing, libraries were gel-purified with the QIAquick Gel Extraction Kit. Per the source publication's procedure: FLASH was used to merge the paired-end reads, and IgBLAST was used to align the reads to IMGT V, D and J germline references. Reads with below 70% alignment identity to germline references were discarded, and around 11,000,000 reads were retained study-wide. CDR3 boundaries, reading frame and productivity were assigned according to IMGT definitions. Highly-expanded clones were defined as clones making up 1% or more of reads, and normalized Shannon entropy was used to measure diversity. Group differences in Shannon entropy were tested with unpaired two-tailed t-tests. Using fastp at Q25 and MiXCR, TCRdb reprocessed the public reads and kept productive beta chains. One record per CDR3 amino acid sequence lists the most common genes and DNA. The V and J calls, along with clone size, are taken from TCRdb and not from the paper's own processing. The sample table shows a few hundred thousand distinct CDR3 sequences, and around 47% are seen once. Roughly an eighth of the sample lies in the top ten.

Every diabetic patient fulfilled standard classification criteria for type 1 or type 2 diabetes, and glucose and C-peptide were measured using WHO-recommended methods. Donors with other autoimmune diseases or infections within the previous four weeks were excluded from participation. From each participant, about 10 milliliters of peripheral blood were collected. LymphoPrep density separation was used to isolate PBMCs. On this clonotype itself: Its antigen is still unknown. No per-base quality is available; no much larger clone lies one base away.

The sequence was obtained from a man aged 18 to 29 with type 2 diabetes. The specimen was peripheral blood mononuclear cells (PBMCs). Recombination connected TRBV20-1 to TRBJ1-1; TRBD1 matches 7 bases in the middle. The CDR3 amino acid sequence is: CSAGTALNTEAFF. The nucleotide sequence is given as TGCAGTGCGGGGACAGCCTTGAACACTGAAGCTTTCTTT.